A single sample is the source of the 30 T cell receptor beta chains below, sequenced in a study of T cells in Graves' hyperthyroidism and ophthalmopathy (dated by TCRdb to the late 2010s). The receptor library was made with multiplex PCR. For sequencing, an Illumina HiSeq 2000 was employed. The TCR beta CDR3 regions were amplified from RNA transcripts. The first round of RT-PCR for the TCR CDR3 was performed with the HTBI primer set and the Qiagen OneStep RT-PCR kit. TCRdb reprocessing: public reads trimmed at Q25 with fastp, clones called with MiXCR, in-frame beta chains kept. Here each entry gathers all rows of one CDR3 protein and keeps the most common genes and DNA. The sample table contains 300,000 to 450,000 distinct CDR3 sequences; only one count was recorded for 14% to 15% of them. The top ten clones comprise about 31% of the sample. Sequenced input: blood. These receptors came from a woman in her twenties or thirties with Graves' hyperthyroidism.

The chain carries TRBV6-6 and TRBJ2-7; D ambiguous. Germline lookup yields CDR1 MNHNY and CDR2 SVGAGI (reference sequence). V lost 0 bases and J 6 bases, leaving 9 bases between the germline ends. The CDR3 has 13 residues. CDR3 sequence (DNA): TGTGCCAGCAGTTACTCCGTGGGTGGCGAGCAGTACTTC. It is translated as CASSYSVGGEQYF.

This clonotype was recorded many times. The chain carries TRBV5-1 and TRBJ2-2; perhaps TRBD2 as D (6 bases). V was cut by 2 bases and J by 2 bases, with 13 bases left in between. The germline V gene encodes CDR1 SGHRS and CDR2 YFSETQ. The CDR3 runs to 16 residues. The CDR3 protein is CASSFWRGHNTGELFF. The CDR3 nucleotides are TGCGCCAGCAGCTTTTGGAGGGGCCATAACACCGGGGAGCTGTTTTTT.

V gene TRBV5-4 combines with J gene TRBJ1-2; the D is unclear. The germline V gene encodes CDR1 SGHNT and CDR2 YYREEE (reference sequence). Trimming cost V 7 bases and J 2 bases, with 12 bases left between them. There are 13 residues in the CDR3. The CDR3 spells CASRSVQNYGYTF. DNA for the CDR3: TGTGCCAGCCGTAGCGTCCAGAACTATGGCTACACCTTC.

CDR3 region: CASSSGTGPNYGYTF. The CDR3 nucleotides read TGTGCCAGCAGCTCGGGGACAGGGCCCAACTATGGCTACACCTTC. The J gene is TRBJ1-2, the V gene TRBV13; 9 bases agree with TRBD1. The CDR3 consists of 15 residues. Trimming at V came to 4 bases and at J to 2 bases, leaving 5 bases not matched to a gene. Germline V gene data show CDR1 as PRHDT and CDR2 as FYEKMQ (reference sequence). Variable domain in full (rest from reference TRBV13 and TRBJ1-2): AAGVIQSPRHLIKEKRETATLKCYPIPRHDTVYWYQQGPGQDPQFLISFYEKMQSDKGSIPDRFSAQQFSDYHSELNMSSLELGDSALYFCASSSGTGPNYGYTFGSGTRLTVV.

The chain recombines TRBV19 with TRBJ2-3; the match to TRBD2 covers 10 bases. V dropped 4 bases and J dropped 4; count of bases not matched to a gene: 5. The CDR3 is 15 amino acids. CDR1 and CDR2 (germline): LNHDA, SQIVND (reference sequence). DNA of the CDR3: TGTGCCAGTAGTACCAGCCTAGCGGGAGCAGATACGCAGTATTTT. This translates into CASSTSLAGADTQYF.

This clonotype showed up just a few times. The rearrangement joins TRBV5-1 to TRBJ2-1; 13 bases line up with TRBD2. Trimming at V came to 7 bases and at J to 8 bases, leaving 9 bases not matched to a gene. The CDR3 has 15 residues. CDR1 and CDR2 from the germline V gene are SGHRS and YFSETQ. The chain's CDR3 is CASATSGRAGDEQFF. The CDR3 DNA reads as TGCGCCAGCGCCACTAGCGGGAGGGCTGGGGATGAGCAGTTCTTC.

V and J are TRBV29-1 and TRBJ1-2, with TRBD1 matching over 7 bases. This CDR3 has 13 amino acids. Trimming removed 4 bases from V and 3 bases from J; junction bases left unmatched: 5. In germline, CDR1 is SQVTM, CDR2 ANQGSEA. CDR3 in amino acids: CSVVPGTDYGYTF. In DNA form, the CDR3 reads TGCAGCGTTGTTCCTGGGACAGACTATGGCTACACCTTC.

The gene calls are TRBV30 and TRBJ2-7; weak D call: TRBD2 (6 bases). This CDR3 is 14 amino acids long. Germline V gene sequence: CDR1 GTSNPN, CDR2 SVGIG (reference sequence). Trimming took off 0 bases at V and 2 bases at J, with 11 bases between the two ends. The CDR3 nucleotides are TGTGCCTGGAGTGTACCGGGGGAAACCTACGAGCAGTACTTC. This sequence encodes CAWSVPGETYEQYF.

Many counts were recorded for this clonotype. The chain employs TRBV12-3 or TRBV12-4 and TRBJ2-1, with 13 positions matching TRBD2. V lost 6 bases and J lost 7; bases outside the gene matches: 6. The CDR3 is 15 residues long. CDR3 in DNA: TGTGCCAGCAGATGGACTAGCGGGAGTTTAAATGAGCAGTTCTTC. It translates to CASRWTSGSLNEQFF.

In this sample, this clonotype turned up many times. V gene TRBV2 combines with J gene TRBJ2-7; 7 bases fit TRBD1. The CDR3 contains 14 residues. CDR1 and CDR2 (germline): SNHLY, FYNNEI. V lost 6 bases to trimming and J lost 3 bases; unmatched junction nucleotides: 8. CDR3 residues: CASRGIRQGYEQYF. The CDR3 DNA follows: TGTGCCAGCAGGGGAATTCGACAGGGCTACGAGCAGTACTTC.

In this sample, this clonotype turned up many times. This chain uses TRBV6-2 or TRBV6-3 with TRBJ2-1; 10 nucleotides match TRBD2. The ends lost 0 bases at V and 2 bases at J; junction bases unmatched: 1. Per germline, CDR1 MNHEY and CDR2 SVGEGT. This CDR3 has 16 residues. In DNA, the CDR3 is TGTGCCAGCAGTTACTCGAGCGGGAGGGCCTACAATGAGCAGTTCTTC. Its protein is CASSYSSGRAYNEQFF.

This chain joins TRBV7-2 and TRBJ2-5; D gene unclear. CDR3 length equals 15 residues. Germline CDR1 is SGHTA and CDR2 is FQGNSA. V was pared by 0 bases and J by 2 bases, with 10 bases between. The CDR3 loop reads CASSLAISSQETQYF. DNA of the CDR3: TGTGCCAGCAGCTTAGCAATAAGCTCACAAGAGACCCAGTACTTC. Based on the CDR3 plus reference TRBV7-2 and TRBJ2-5, the full variable domain is GAGVSQSPSNKVTEKGKDVELRCDPISGHTALYWYRQSLGQGLEFLIYFQGNSAPDKSGLPSDRFSAERTGGSVSTLTIQRTQQEDSAVYLCASSLAISSQETQYFGPGTRLLVL.

The rearrangement joins TRBV4-1 to TRBJ1-5; TRBD1 aligns across 10 bases. Germline lookup yields CDR1 MGHRA and CDR2 YSYEKL. With V trimmed by 2 bases and J by 5 bases, 3 bases remained unmatched. The CDR3 extends over 15 amino acids. CDR3 loop: CASSQPGTGDQPQHF. Written as DNA, the CDR3 is TGCGCCAGCAGCCAACCCGGGACAGGGGATCAGCCCCAGCATTTT.

This clonotype showed up many times. The chain combines TRBV20-1 with TRBJ2-1; D not resolved. With 1 base removed from V and 7 bases from J, the gap between germline ends came to 5 bases. The CDR3 spans 11 residues. Germline values: CDR1 DFQATT, CDR2 SNEGSKA (reference sequence). CDR3 coding DNA: TGCAGTGCTAGAGGGCGAAATGAGCAGTTCTTC. Amino acids: CSARGRNEQFF.

This clonotype was detected ten times or more. At one of its ends the junction is not consistent with the germline gene, which may arise from a read error. This chain uses TRBV20-1 with TRBJ2-3; the D is unclear. Germline assignment: CDR1 DFQATT and CDR2 SNEGSKA (reference sequence). This CDR3 comprises 13 residues. DNA of the CDR3: TGCAGTGCCAGAGAACCTAGCACAGATACGCAGTATTTT. It specifies CSAREPSTDTQYF.

This clonotype was counted at least ten times. The V call is TRBV2, the J call TRBJ1-2; 10 bases agree with TRBD1. V gave up 2 bases and J gave up 3 bases; unmatched junction bases: 6. The CDR3 contains 16 residues. Germline V gene lookup returns CDR1 SNHLY and CDR2 FYNNEI. The CDR3: CASSEPRQGADYGYTF. The CDR3 nucleotides are TGTGCCAGCAGTGAACCGAGACAGGGGGCTGACTATGGCTACACCTTC. Full variable domain (missing parts from reference TRBV2 and TRBJ1-2): EPEVTQTPSHQVTQMGQEVILRCVPISNHLYFYWYRQILGQKVEFLVSFYNNEISEKSEIFDDQFSVERPDGSNFTLKIRSTKLEDSAMYFCASSEPRQGADYGYTFGSGTRLTVV.

V usage is TRBV6-6 and J usage is TRBJ1-4, with a possible D match to TRBD1 (5 bases). Per germline, CDR1 MNHNY and CDR2 SVGAGI (reference sequence). CDR3 length: 15 amino acids. Trimming cost V 2 bases and J 0 bases, with 7 bases left between them. The CDR3 is CASSYKDTTNEKLFF. For the CDR3, the DNA is TGTGCCAGCAGTTACAAGGACACAACTAATGAAAAACTGTTTTTT.

The chain uses TRBV7-3 and TRBJ2-3; tentatively, D is TRBD2 (5 bases). V lost 5 bases and J lost 6, with 24 bases in between. Germline CDR1 SGHTA, CDR2 FQGTGA. The CDR3 runs to 17 residues. The CDR3 DNA sequence: TGTGCCAGCAGCCCACAGACGAGGAGCCGAGGGCCCGATACGCAGTATTTT. Protein product: CASSPQTRSRGPDTQYF.

This clonotype was counted only a few times. The genes are TRBV6-2 or TRBV6-3 and TRBJ2-6; perhaps TRBD2 as D (6 bases). This CDR3 contains 15 residues. V lost 6 bases and J 2 bases, leaving 11 bases between the germline ends. The germline gives CDR1 MNHEY, CDR2 SVGEGT. The DNA for the CDR3 is TGTGCCAGCAGCTGGGGGGAGGCTGGGGCCAACGTCCTGACTTTC. This gives the protein CASSWGEAGANVLTF.

The V call is TRBV6-1, the J call TRBJ2-7; D might be TRBD1 or TRBD2, each matching 5 bases. CDR3 length: 15 amino acids. Germline-derived CDR1 and CDR2 are MNHNS and SASEGT. Trimming left V 7 bases short and J 4 bases short, with 20 bases between. The CDR3: CASKVPGPSSYEQYF. CDR3 nucleotides: TGTGCCAGCAAAGTACCGGGACCCTCCTCTTACGAGCAGTACTTC.

In this sample, this clonotype turned up many times. The gene calls are TRBV9 and TRBJ2-1, with TRBD2 matching over 7 bases. Germline V lookup: CDR1 SGDLS, CDR2 YYNGEE. The junction had 4 bases not matched to a gene; V was cut back by 0 bases and J by 4 bases. The CDR3 sequence is 15 residues long. CDR3 sequence (DNA): TGTGCCAGCAGCGTAGAGTGGGAGGGGTACAATGAGCAGTTCTTC. Amino acid sequence: CASSVEWEGYNEQFF.

Ten or more counts support this clonotype. The chain carries TRBV12-3 or TRBV12-4 and TRBJ1-4, with D unresolved. The V end was cut by 2 bases, the J end by 7 bases, with 14 bases between. CDR3 length equals 15 residues. Written as DNA, the CDR3 is TGTGCCAGCAGTTTATTTCCGGGGTTAGGTGAAAAACTGTTTTTT. It translates to CASSLFPGLGEKLFF.

This clonotype was seen ten or more times. The chain has TRBV10-3 and TRBJ2-7, with TRBD2 identical over 14 bases. Germline-derived CDR1 and CDR2 are ENHRY and SYGVKD. The CDR3 consists of 20 residues. V gave up 4 bases and J gave up 1 base; unmatched junction bases: 15. CDR3 loop: CAISGPTSGLAGERSYEQYF. The CDR3 nucleotides read TGTGCCATCAGTGGGCCTACCTCGGGACTAGCGGGAGAAAGGTCCTACGAGCAGTACTTC.

V is TRBV6-1 and J is TRBJ2-3, with a weak D call TRBD2 (6 bases). Germline V CDR1 and CDR2: MNHNS, SASEGT. CDR3 size: 15 residues. Trimming stripped 6 bases from V and 0 bases from J, with 13 bases between. This CDR3 reads CASREWRVSTDTQYF. CDR3 DNA: TGTGCCAGCAGGGAGTGGAGGGTAAGCACAGATACGCAGTATTTT.

This clonotype was detected many times. The J gene is TRBJ2-1, the V gene TRBV7-9; 10 nucleotides match TRBD2. Germline V CDR1 and CDR2: SEHNR, FQNEAQ (reference sequence). The J segment lost 7 bases and the V segment lost 6 bases, leaving 21 bases of the junction unmatched. CDR3 size: 19 residues. CDR3 sequence (DNA): TGTGCCAGCAGTAACCGCGGGGGTAGCGGGAGGCATCTTTGGAATGAGCAGTTCTTC. This gives the protein CASSNRGGSGRHLWNEQFF.

This chain joins TRBV6-1 and TRBJ2-5, with 15 bases fitting TRBD2. The trim removed 4 bases at V and 5 bases at J, leaving 5 bases unmatched. The germline gives CDR1 MNHNS, CDR2 SASEGT. The CDR3 totals 16 residues. CDR3 nucleotide sequence: TGTGCCAGCAGTGGGACTAGCGGGAGGGCCGTGGAGACCCAGTACTTC. This translates into CASSGTSGRAVETQYF.

This clonotype was counted ten times or more. The chain recombines TRBV11-3 with TRBJ1-1; 9 positions match TRBD1. The length of the CDR3 is 14 residues. From germline, CDR1 is SGHNT and CDR2 YENEEA. After removal of 5 bases from V and 4 bases from J, the junction contained 5 bases not matched to a gene. As DNA, the CDR3 is TGTGCCAGCAGCGCCACAGGGGGCGGCACTGAAGCTTTCTTT. The encoded protein is CASSATGGGTEAFF.

This clonotype was seen repeatedly, ten times or more. The rearrangement links TRBV2 to TRBJ2-7, with TRBD1 matching 7 bases. Germline lookup yields CDR1 SNHLY and CDR2 FYNNEI. This CDR3 is 13 amino acids long. The V gene end was trimmed by 5 bases and the J gene end by 6 bases; junction bases not matched to a gene: 7. The CDR3 DNA follows: TGTGCCAGCAGTTGGGAACAGGGGCCCGAGCAGTACTTC. It specifies CASSWEQGPEQYF.

This clonotype showed up many times. This chain uses TRBV28 with TRBJ1-1; D gene ambiguous. The ends were cut back, 2 bases at V and 2 bases at J, with 6 bases in the middle. The CDR3 contains 13 residues. The germline CDR1 and CDR2 sequences are MDHEN and SYDVKM. CDR3: CASSLRRNTEAFF. In nucleotides, the CDR3 is TGTGCCAGCAGTTTACGTCGCAACACTGAAGCTTTCTTT.

Here the CDR3 reads CASSFSTGGGYEQYF. The DNA for the CDR3 is TGTGCCAGCAGCTTTTCGACAGGGGGCGGGTACGAGCAGTACTTC. The chain joins TRBV7-9 to TRBJ2-7; 10 bases are shared with TRBD1. CDR3 length: 15 residues. The germline V gene has CDR1 SEHNR and CDR2 FQNEAQ (reference sequence). The ends lost 3 bases at V and 4 bases at J; junction bases unmatched: 6.